This T cell receptor beta chain comes out of a study of tumor and adjacent non-tumor tissue in lung cancer. Across the study: There were 12 adenocarcinoma, a couple of squamous cell carcinoma and 1 small cell lung cancer cases.

Study-wide findings and caveats: Patients with more diverse tumor TCRs had worse survival. TCR diversity was significantly greater in tumor than normal lung tissue.

This CDR3 has 16 residues. Per germline, CDR1 MNHEY and CDR2 SVGEGT. The junction had 10 bases not matched to a gene; V was cut back by 6 bases and J by 5 bases. A word on this clonotype: Its antigen is unknown. Just one base apart from a much larger clone, this may be a read error.

No cell sorting was done before RNA was extracted from the tissue. More than 3 cm separated this lung sample from the edge of the tumor. The library came from three nested PCR rounds adapted from ARM-PCR protocols. TCRdb called the multiplex PCR reads again in MiXCR, with one record for every CDR3 protein. The sample gives more than 55,000 distinct CDR3 sequences, around 64% of which show up once; roughly 35% is in the top ten. The chain joins TRBV6-2 or TRBV6-3 to TRBJ2-5; 12 nucleotides align to TRBD1. Sequenced sample: distant non-tumor lung tissue. This TCR was sampled from a man aged 70-80 years with non-small cell lung cancer. The CDR3 is CASSSTVGQGAETQYF. As DNA, the CDR3 is TGTGCCAGCAGCTCTACAGTGGGACAGGGGGCGGAGACCCAGTACTTC.